This T cell receptor (beta chain) was identified during a study of cytomegalovirus exposure and HLA in healthy donors (dated by TCRdb to about 2017). At the level of the whole study: In an earlier analysis of fewer than 750 of the donors, under 300 Gb of sequence data and roughly 100 million unique TCR beta sequences from 180 million or so T cells were reported. An early release that covered roughly 600 HLA-typed donors contained approximately 300 gigabases of sequencing data and 80 million or so unique TCR sequences. The genetic ancestry cluster associated with self-reported Caucasian donors included 70% to 85% of the approximately 400 genotyped donors. The study aimed to test whether signatures of past pathogen exposure could be identified by cataloging public T cell receptors. The study used immunosequencing to profile the T cell repertoires of approximately 650 subjects and linked those repertoires to cytomegalovirus serostatus. Along with the roughly 670-subject first cohort, a separate validation cohort of over 90 different subjects was used. High-throughput TCR immunosequencing, statistical association of individual TCRs with disease status, and machine learning were combined to predict cytomegalovirus infection status. In a later analysis, previously published TCR beta repertoires from 500 to 750 donors were re-analyzed and high-resolution HLA genotyping was added so that TCR occurrence patterns could be studied. The later analysis used no new phenotypic data to find candidate immune exposures, relying instead on TCR beta sequences and their occurrence across donors. An earlier analysis of 587 of the donors used high-throughput TCR beta sequencing to judge whether each TCR beta V gene segment behaved as functional or pseudogenic. Donor age, sex, ethnicity and CMV serostatus were collected together with the repertoire data. In a later genetic analysis, genome-wide SNP genotypes for about three fifths of the 666 donors were used, and that subset was treated as a discovery cohort. All discovery cohort repertoires had been generated using a single sequencing platform. Class I and class II HLA loci were covered by the typing at four-digit resolution. Typing coverage differed by locus: A, B, C, DRB1 and DQB1 were typed in roughly 629-630 donors, DQA1 in roughly 500, DPA1 in some 610, and DPB1 in around 490. A handful of DR-DQ haplotypes were handled as single units for association and clustering because linkage in the cohort was strong. Among about 400 genotyped donors of the cohort, an average of around 250,000 unique TCR beta nucleotide sequences was sequenced per donor, of which about 18% were non-productive.

As for this clone: Its antigen is currently not known. The input lacks base qualities; no much larger clone sits a single base away.

The cohort comprised some 730 healthy bone marrow donors. All cohort members were sampled while nominally healthy, although unrecorded immune exposures were likely present. The donor was CMV seropositive and belonged to the group of 270 or so seropositive cohort members. A peripheral blood sample was provided by each donor, and peripheral blood mononuclear cells were used for TCR beta sequencing. Genomic DNA was extracted from the blood cell samples with the Qiagen DNeasy Blood Extraction Kit. The paper's findings and limits, for the study overall: A later analysis found that TCR association rates varied across HLA loci, with DRB1 alleles showing the most associated TCRs and HLA-C alleles the fewest. Across donors, most TCR sequences were observed very rarely, whereas some public TCRs were present in many individuals. Because some donors lacked HLA typing at each locus, the association tests relied only on the typed subset. At a false discovery rate of 0.05, a later analysis linked approximately 18,000 TCR beta sequences to specific HLA alleles. A later genetic analysis associated a missense DCLRE1C variant with V-gene and J-gene trimming of TCR beta chains, and an independent cohort replicated the association. The earlier analysis of some 560 of the donors excluded seventeen rarely observed V segments, including chromosome 9 orphons, because counts were too low. Sequencing depth was assumed to be roughly uniform across donors in the presence/absence analyses, though that assumption may not hold. A total of 164 TCR beta chains were listed by the study as associated with cytomegalovirus. When HLA alleles, especially DR and DQ, strongly co-occurred, TCR associations were difficult to assign to individual alleles. A later analysis found that most CMV-associated TCR beta chains appeared HLA-restricted, with HLA associations seemingly driven largely by CMV exposure. Broadly in line with IMGT annotations, most TCR beta V segments showed up in productive rearrangements about 87% or about 30% of the time in an earlier analysis of around 550 of the donors. Compared with equally common non-associated chains, HLA-associated TCR beta chains in a later analysis were more clonally expanded and had lower generation probabilities. The classifier was reported to diagnose cytomegalovirus status with high specificity and sensitivity in both the original and validation cohorts. For the cohort, immune exposure information was limited to CMV serostatus. According to a later genetic analysis, donors in an Asian-associated ancestry cluster had fewer N-insertions in productive TCRs than the roughly 670-donor mean. A further reported finding was that TCR beta sequences accurately predicted the HLA-A and HLA-B alleles for most subjects in the first cohort. In vitro tests confirmed that a few of the cytomegalovirus-associated TCR beta chains recognize cytomegalovirus antigens. This cohort had only TCR beta chains sequenced, and the lack of alpha or paired-chain data limited which features could be detected. A group of highly shared sequence variants was considered likely to be a technical artifact of the sequencing pipeline. It was suggested by the authors that the approach could potentially be generalized to other disease states and immunological phenotypes. Correlated functional status among segregating V segments might reflect linkage disequilibrium, but an unknown experimental factor could not be ruled out. In a later analysis, several top co-occurrence clusters were reported to appear linked to parvovirus B19, influenza, CMV and Epstein-Barr virus.

Library generation was performed with the immunoSEQ multiplex PCR assay. For the multiplex PCR, a mixture combining 60 forward primers for TCR Vbeta segments and 13 reverse primers for TCR Jbeta segments was used. The CDR3 region of rearranged TCR beta genes was amplified from genomic DNA with a multiplex PCR assay. The Illumina HiSeq System was used to sequence the amplified TCR beta libraries as 87-base-pair reads. On the authors' methods: Across the 700 or so repertoires, a later analysis counted approximately 75 million unique TCR beta chains, roughly 11 million of which were shared by at least two donors. Raw reads were error-corrected and collapsed into unique sequences by a nearest-neighbor algorithm in which closely related sequences were merged to remove PCR and sequencing errors. To assign V, D and J gene segments, CDR3 sequences were aligned to IMGT reference sequences. For a sequence to be retained, a match of at least six nucleotides to both a V gene segment and a J gene segment was required. A rearrangement was called productive if the CDR3 had no stop codons and remained in frame with V and J, and every other rearrangement was called non-productive. CDR3 was defined by IMGT convention, running from the second conserved V-encoded cysteine to the conserved J-encoded phenylalanine. The earlier analysis of about 590 of the donors excluded sequences that lacked an unambiguous match to a single V gene segment. An earlier analysis of several hundred of the donors called V segments functional above 56.7% productive rearrangements and segregating when the between-donor standard deviation exceeded 5%. To diagnose cytomegalovirus status from the catalog of TCR beta chain sequences, a statistical classification framework was built. In a later analysis, V and J genes were assigned by comparing TCR nucleotide sequences against IMGT/GENE-DB human TR gene sequences. A later analysis assigned CDR3 sequences and most-parsimonious VDJ recombination scenarios with the TCRdist pipeline. In a later analysis, each TCR beta chain was defined by its CDR3 amino acid sequence together with its V-gene family, and reads lacking a unique V-gene family were excluded. As a way to deal with suspected cross-contamination and a sequencing artifact, a later analysis dropped roughly 620 nucleotide sequences that were highly shared and had low generation probability. In a later analysis, a clonal expansion index for each public chain was calculated from normalized within-repertoire ranks of inferred template counts. In a later analysis, generation probabilities were computed using a VDJ recombination model fitted to out-of-frame rearrangements, and the results were checked against IGoR. In a later analysis, TCR-TCR, TCR-HLA and TCR-CMV co-occurrence was scored with hypergeometric tests, and a repertoire-size bias correction was applied to TCR pairs. A later analysis estimated false discovery rates by permuting HLA or CMV assignments 20 times. A later analysis grouped co-occurring TCRs with DBSCAN, adding TCRdist sequence similarity when clustering within HLA-allele-positive subsets. Repertoires with fewer than 30,000 or more than 120,000 public chains were left out of co-occurrence clustering, as were five repertoires with anomalous nucleotide sharing. Sourced from immuneACCESS, this table was stored by TCRdb with only in-frame sequences that have V and J called. A share of the clones is absent; for the studies checked, an unresolved V gene accounts for under half, and the remainder has no known explanation. V, J and clone size were drawn from that table, and D and trimming were deduced from the DNA. The sample includes about 120,000 clones, with about 68% observed a single time. The ten largest clones represent 11% of the sample.

The sample comprised PBMCs. This clonotype originated in a woman aged 45-60 years in good health and CMV-seropositive.

The nucleotide sequence reads TGTGCCATCACAACTAGCGGGAGGGGCACAGATACGCAGTATTTT. Translated, this gives CAITTSGRGTDTQYF. The V and J segments used are TRBV10-3 and TRBJ2-3; TRBD2 matches 13 bases in the middle. Trimming leaves V shorter by 7 bases and J shorter by 1 base, with the junction holding 2 bases beyond the gene matches. CDR1 and CDR2 are drawn from the germline V gene: ENHRY, SYGVKD. Measured from the cysteine to the phenylalanine, the CDR3 is 15 residues long. Here the CDR3 DNA is all that survives: 45 bases in frame from base 1.